Described below is a single TCR beta chain sequence and its context. Its matching antigen is unknown. The data were taken from a study of OX40 agonist ivuxolimab in advanced cancers. Study-level findings and limits: Among the nonresponders, some also had low normalized T-cell clonal expansion. Averaging showed that CD8+ T cells had more expanded clones than CD4+ did. The work left the antigen specificity of expanded peripheral T cells undetermined. By week 6 at 0.1 to 3.0 mg/kg, blood CD4+ and CD8+ T cells had expanded clonally.

Using immunoSEQ multiplex PCR, the repertoire was profiled, and TCRdb retains in-frame clones only, with some absent. The sample has approximately 78,000 clones, roughly 90% seen once. The CDR3 contains 13 residues. The ends were cut back, 6 bases at V and 2 bases at J, with 8 bases in the middle. Germline loops: CDR1 MDHEN, CDR2 SYDVKM. This chain links TRBV28 with TRBJ2-1, with D hard to call. The clonotype comes from an adult with an advanced solid tumor such as melanoma, head and neck, liver or kidney cancer. Material: CD4+ or CD8+ T cells sorted from blood, obtained in a trial of the OX40 agonist ivuxolimab. The DNA for the CDR3 is TGTGCCAGCAGCTGGCAGACCTACAATGAGCAGTTCTTC. This gives the protein CASSWQTYNEQFF. Full variable domain (remainder filled in from reference TRBV28 and TRBJ2-1): DVKVTQSSRYLVKRTGEKVFLECVQDMDHENMFWYRQDPGLGLRLIYFSYDVKMKEKGDIPEGYSVSREKKERFSLILESASTNQTSMYLCASSWQTYNEQFFGPGTRLTVL.